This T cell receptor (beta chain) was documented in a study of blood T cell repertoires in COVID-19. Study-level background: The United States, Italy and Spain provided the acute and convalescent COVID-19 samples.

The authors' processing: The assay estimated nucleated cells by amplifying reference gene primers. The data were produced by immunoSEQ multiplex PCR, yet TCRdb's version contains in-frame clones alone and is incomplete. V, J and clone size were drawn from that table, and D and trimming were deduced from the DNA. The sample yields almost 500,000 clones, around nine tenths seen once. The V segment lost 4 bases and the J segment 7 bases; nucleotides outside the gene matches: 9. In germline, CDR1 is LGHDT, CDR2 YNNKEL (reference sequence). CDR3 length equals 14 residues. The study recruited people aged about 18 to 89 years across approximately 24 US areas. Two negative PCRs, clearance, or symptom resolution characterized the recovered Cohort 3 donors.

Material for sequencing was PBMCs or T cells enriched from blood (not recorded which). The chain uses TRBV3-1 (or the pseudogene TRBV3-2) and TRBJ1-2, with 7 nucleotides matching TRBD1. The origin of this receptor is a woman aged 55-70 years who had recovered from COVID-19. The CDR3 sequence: CASSPILQGSGYTF. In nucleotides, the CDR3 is TGTGCCAGCAGCCCGATCTTACAGGGGAGTGGCTACACCTTC.